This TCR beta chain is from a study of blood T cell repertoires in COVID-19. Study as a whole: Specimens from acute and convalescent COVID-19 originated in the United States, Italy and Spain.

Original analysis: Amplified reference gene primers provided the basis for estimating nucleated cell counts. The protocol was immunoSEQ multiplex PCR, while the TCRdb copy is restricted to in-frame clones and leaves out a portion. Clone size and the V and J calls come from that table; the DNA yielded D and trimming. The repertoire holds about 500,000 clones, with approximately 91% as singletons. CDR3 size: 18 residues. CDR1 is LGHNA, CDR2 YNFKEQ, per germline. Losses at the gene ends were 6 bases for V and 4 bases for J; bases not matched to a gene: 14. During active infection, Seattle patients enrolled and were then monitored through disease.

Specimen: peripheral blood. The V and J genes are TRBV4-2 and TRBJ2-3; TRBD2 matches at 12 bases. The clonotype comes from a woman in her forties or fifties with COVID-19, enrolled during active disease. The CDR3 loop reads CASRHQDLAGGPADTQYF. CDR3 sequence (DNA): TGTGCCAGCAGGCACCAAGATCTAGCGGGGGGGCCCGCAGATACGCAGTATTTT.